This TCR beta chain was observed in a study of T cell repertoires in cytomegalovirus infection (dated by TCRdb to the late 2010s). The study in broad terms: Alongside well-studied HLA-B-restricted epitopes, the peptide stimulations were aimed at recently identified HLA-C-restricted CMV epitopes, whose presentation resists viral immunomodulation. Because public TCR beta signatures pointed to carriage of CMV infection together with the matching HLA type, the HLA type of each donor mattered for the analysis.

The treatment or condition label on this specimen signifies: in vitro stimulation with specific CMV peptide epitopes to enrich CMV-specific T cells. Turning to this clonotype: This receptor's antigen is unknown. No base-level quality is on record; no much larger clone is a single base apart.

Findings and caveats that apply to the study as a whole: Carriers of CMV infection plus the relevant HLA type were discriminated by the cumulative frequency of public TCR beta family members in the study cohort and in an independent roughly 340-donor cohort. In the ex vivo response, HLA-C-restricted CMV-specific TCR beta clonotypes were dominant, and in two of eight donors the single most frequent clonotype came from this HLA-C-restricted group.

Measured from the cysteine to the phenylalanine, the CDR3 is 15 residues long. Of all the DNA, just the CDR3 is kept, 45 bases in frame from base 1. Looking up the germline V gene yields CDR1 ENHRY and CDR2 SYGVKD. For this chain, trimming is 4 bases at the V end and 7 bases at the J end, and the number of junction bases without a gene match is 9. The instrument given in TCRdb is Illumina HiSeq 1500. The raw public data were reprocessed by TCRdb itself: fastp quality trimming at Q25, MiXCR clonotype calling, in-frame beta chains only. Each entry merges the rows of one CDR3 protein and shows their most common DNA and genes. The sample data list about 770,000 distinct CDR3 sequences, and almost 30% of these were observed just once. Jointly, the top ten make up about 12% of the sample.

This clonotype was obtained from a human donor in good health (CMV status not recorded). Some clones in this sample may be carry-over from other donors' samples. Here the chain combines TRBV10-3 and TRBJ2-3, with 9 bases in between that match TRBD1. The sequences come from cultured CD8+ T cells from PBMCs, collected from culture after CMV antigen stimulation. The DNA sequence follows: TGTGCCATCAGTGGCCCCGGGACAGGGATTAATACGCAGTATTTT. Its protein is CAISGPGTGINTQYF.